This section outlines one T cell receptor beta chain sequence together with its context. Its antigen has not been determined. The input lacks base qualities; no much larger clone sits a single base away. The data were obtained in a study of T cells in Graves' hyperthyroidism and ophthalmopathy (dated by TCRdb to the late 2010s). With regard to the full study: Peripheral blood samples were taken at the time of initial diagnosis, prior to any treatment. The study also compared thyroid tissue and blood T-cell repertoires from five or six Graves' hyperthyroidism patients. Whether ophthalmopathy could be predicted prospectively was tested in an independent validation cohort made up of 18 to 20 hyperthyroidism patients plus 17 patients who later progressed to ophthalmopathy. After sampling, hyperthyroidism patients received methimazole starting at 30 mg daily, and ophthalmopathy patients received high-dose intravenous methylprednisolone. TCR Vbeta CDR3 sequencing of some 140 peripheral blood samples (43 ophthalmopathy, 70 to 85 hyperthyroidism and about 17 progressor patients) is reported in the paper. The 100 or so discovery patients were randomly split 7:3 into training and test sets. To identify distinguishing TCR V-J signatures, a discovery cohort of 100 or so patients was used, comprising 43 with Graves' ophthalmopathy and under 60 with stable Graves' hyperthyroidism.

The TCR beta CDR3 regions were amplified from the RNA transcripts. For the first round of RT-PCR on the TCR CDR3, the HTBI primer set was used together with the Qiagen OneStep RT-PCR kit. A second multiplex PCR round built the libraries, followed by size selection and purification. Libraries were sequenced paired-end with 100 bp reads on an Illumina HiSeq2000. From the authors' description of their analysis: SOAPnuke was used to process the raw data, throwing out any read that contained adapters or uncalled bases, had a mean Phred below 15, or lacked an exact constant-primer or identifier match. High-quality paired reads were merged with COPE v1.2.5, and unique nucleotide sequences were defined as clonotypes. MiTCR v1.1 was used to align clonotypes to the IMGT TRBV, TRBD and TRBJ reference segments. The analysis was restricted to V-J combinations with a frequency above 0.0001, which together covered approximately 99% of the repertoires. A TCS score was defined as the ratio between F50 (clonal expansion) and ExV (chaos), using BLOSUM62-based TCRdist between CDR3 peptides within each V-J. Welch's t-statistics and random forest reduced some 510 V-J features to about 13, which were used in a naive Bayes classifier (R e1071). In-frame beta chains were kept once TCRdb had trimmed the public reads at Q25 with fastp and called clones with MiXCR. Rows merge per CDR3 protein into single entries with the most common DNA and genes. These V and J calls rely on TCRdb rather than the paper's analysis. In all, the sample holds 500,000 to 650,000 distinct CDR3 sequences, and roughly a sixth of those were seen once. The biggest ten clones account for roughly 18% of the sample.

Broad study findings and their caveats: In validation, the model predicted progression to ophthalmopathy with about 71% sensitivity and roughly 72% specificity, a median of roughly seven months before onset. A 13 V-J signature model separated ophthalmopathy from stable hyperthyroidism, with over 85% sensitivity and about 81% specificity in cross-validation and 80%/75% in testing. Most expanded thyroid clonotypes (frequency above 0.001) were also found in blood, which suggests that blood repertoires may mirror thyroid immune responses. Sample size was not statistically predetermined, and investigators were not blinded to group allocation.

The CDR3 contains 17 residues, cysteine and phenylalanine counted. Only the CDR3 DNA stays, 51 bases, in frame from base 1. Trimming costs V 0 bases and J 5 bases, and their ends lie 16 bases apart. The germline V gene (reference sequence) provides CDR1 LNHDA and CDR2 SQIVND. Ophthalmopathy patients had moderately to severely active disease, Clinical Activity Score of at least 3, NOSPECS grade of at least 4, and duration under 3 months. Patients with uncontrolled infections, other autoimmune diseases, pregnancy or lactation were excluded. Diagnoses were established on the basis of clinical symptoms, serum thyroxine and TRAb, thyroid ultrasound, and orbital computed tomography. Ficoll-Paque density gradient centrifugation was used to isolate PBMCs from 8.5 to 10 ml of fresh peripheral blood. Total RNA was extracted using Trizol reagent, and RNA quality was assessed on an Agilent 2100 Bioanalyzer.

Material: blood. The V and J segments used are TRBV19 and TRBJ2-2; TRBD1 could be the D gene, as 6 bases match. This receptor was identified in a woman aged 18-29 years with Graves' ophthalmopathy. This receptor carries the CDR3 CASSIDRTVTGTGELFF. The bases read TGTGCCAGTAGTATAGATCGGACAGTTACGGGAACCGGGGAGCTGTTTTTT.